This T cell receptor beta chain came from a study of naive and memory T cell subsets. Study findings and constraints: Especially in CD8 cells, naive repertoires contained a few larger clonotypes, possibly CD45RA-re-expressing memory cells. Over 95% of naive TCR sequences appeared only once after error correction, unlike memory subsets.

A note on this clonotype: The antigen is not known.

The beta constant-region primer was an equimolar mix of two oligonucleotides covering TRBC1 and TRBC2. Nested alpha and beta constant-region primers with the SP2 primer drove four PCR rounds on ligated cDNA. From the UMI-ligation and nested PCR reads, TCRdb called clonotypes with MiXCR, one entry per CDR3 protein. The sample includes 98,000 or so distinct CDR3 sequences, approximately 11% of them seen just once. Germline V CDR1 and CDR2: MNHEY, SVGAGI. The J segment lost 7 bases and the V segment lost 2 bases, leaving 5 bases of the junction unmatched. This CDR3 contains 15 residues. Material for sequencing was naive CD4+ T cells from blood. The V and J genes are TRBV6-5 and TRBJ1-6, with 7 nucleotides matching TRBD1. The clonotype comes from a human donor in good health. CDR3 in amino acids: CASSYEGGPNSPLHF. CDR3 nucleotide sequence: TGTGCCAGCAGTTACGAAGGGGGCCCAAATTCACCCCTCCACTTT.